What follows is one TCR beta chain and its context. What it binds is unknown. V was pared by 4 bases and J by 6 bases, with 13 bases between. CDR1 is MNHEY and CDR2 is SVGEGT in the germline V gene. The CDR3 is 14 amino acids. TCRdb processed the reads anew with MiXCR; each CDR3 protein has one entry. The profile shows 700,000 to 950,000 distinct CDR3 sequences, about 31% of them singletons. These data originate in a study of T cell repertoires in cytomegalovirus infection. As for the study in general: HLA-B-restricted CMV epitopes that are well studied were used alongside recently identified HLA-C-restricted ones. The public TCR beta signatures pointed to both CMV infection and matching HLA type.

The receptor comes from a human donor in good health (CMV status not recorded). Some clones in this sample may be carry-over from other donors' samples. This chain links TRBV6-2 or TRBV6-3 with TRBJ2-1, with TRBD2 as a possible D gene (6 bases). Source: cultured CD8+ T cells from PBMCs, taken from culture after CMV antigen stimulation. As DNA, the CDR3 is TGTGCCAGCAGTTGGGGGGAGGCGGGCAATGAGCAGTTCTTC. Amino acids: CASSWGEAGNEQFF.